This T cell receptor (beta chain) was identified during a study of blood T cell repertoires in COVID-19. Sequencing was performed with immunoSEQ multiplex PCR; in TCRdb, only in-frame clones are kept and a portion is missing. Here the sample spans over 100,000 clones, more than 75% being singletons. Germline V gene data show CDR1 as LGHDT and CDR2 as YNNKEL (reference sequence). The CDR3 has 13 residues. V lost 0 bases, J lost 5 bases, and 6 bases lay in between. This clonotype originated in a man aged 40-50 years with acute or convalescent COVID-19. The rearrangement uses TRBV3-1 (or the pseudogene TRBV3-2) and TRBJ2-3; possibly TRBD2 for D (6 bases). The sample comprised peripheral blood. The CDR3 is CASSQDSGDTQYF. DNA for the CDR3: TGTGCCAGCAGCCAAGATAGCGGAGATACGCAGTATTTT.